A single sample is the source of the 5 T cell receptor beta chains below, sequenced in a study of human T cells and chemical hapten exposure (dated by TCRdb to the early 2020s). The time point label on this specimen signifies: patch test 2, 6 weeks after DPC sensitization. In light of the paper, this sample's treatment or condition label describes: therapeutic diphenylcyclopropenone sensitization with weekly scalp DPC. Library preparation used RACE. The listed sequencing device is NextSeq 500. The raw public reads went through TCRdb reprocessing: fastp at Q25, MiXCR clone calling, in-frame beta chains kept. Entries are consolidated by CDR3 protein sequence, retaining the most common genes and DNA. The sample table holds about 140,000 distinct CDR3 sequences, of which over 9.5% were seen once. About 1.3% of the sample is taken by the ten largest. The sequencing used whole blood, collected in connection with sensitization to the hapten diphenylcyclopropenone (DPC). These receptors were obtained from a woman aged 50 to 60 with alopecia areata. Some clones in this sample may be carry-over from other donors' samples.

The V and J genes are TRBV5-1 and TRBJ2-7, with TRBD2 matching over 11 bases. J was trimmed by 7 bases and V by 4 bases; bases with no gene match: 4. The length of the CDR3 is 13 residues. Germline CDR1 and CDR2: SGHRS and YFSETQ. The CDR3 sequence: CASSLRTSGEQYF. The CDR3 DNA sequence: TGCGCCAGCAGCCTCAGGACTAGCGGGGAGCAGTACTTC.

In regard to this clonotype: This sequence may be a read error, since a much larger clone differs from it by one base. Because it lacks the conserved phenylalanine or tryptophan at the end, this CDR3 is likely a read error. This chain links TRBV28 with TRBJ2-3; TRBD2 aligns across 11 bases. J was trimmed by 1 base and V by 6 bases; bases with no gene match: 12. Germline assignment: CDR1 MDHEN and CDR2 SYDVKM. CDR3 length: 18 amino acids. The CDR3 bases are TGTGCCAGCAGACGGGGTAGCGGGAGGGCCCATGGCACAGATACGCAGTATTTA. It yields the protein CASRRGSGRAHGTDTQYL.

The chain uses TRBV24-1 and TRBJ2-5, with D possibly being TRBD1 or TRBD2 (5 bases each). The length of the CDR3 is 16 residues. V gave up 5 bases and J gave up 3 bases, with 18 bases separating them. The germline V gene encodes CDR1 KGHDR and CDR2 SFDVKD. CDR3 DNA: TGTGCCACCAGTGGGGTGGGGCCTGGGGAGAAAGAGACCCAGTACTTC. This translates into CATSGVGPGEKETQYF.

The rearrangement uses TRBV5-1 and TRBJ2-1; D is possibly TRBD1 (5 bases). Trimming took off 2 bases at V and 1 base at J, with 13 bases between the two ends. The CDR3 runs to 16 residues. Germline V gene sequence: CDR1 SGHRS, CDR2 YFSETQ. The CDR3 DNA sequence: TGCGCCAGCAGCTTTCAGGGTGGTTTTTCCTACAATGAGCAGTTCTTC. It translates to CASSFQGGFSYNEQFF.

This clonotype was counted ten times or more. This rearrangement joins TRBV29-1 to TRBJ2-1, with 10 bases aligning to TRBD2. J was trimmed by 0 bases and V by 7 bases; bases with no gene match: 3. Germline loops: CDR1 SQVTM, CDR2 ANQGSEA. The CDR3 loop spans 14 amino acids. The chain's CDR3 is CSAEREGSYNEQFF. The CDR3 nucleotides are TGCAGCGCCGAGCGGGAGGGCTCCTACAATGAGCAGTTCTTC.